This T cell receptor beta chain stems from a study of CXCR3-negative and CXCR3-positive naive CD8 T cells. In the study overall: Summed over all libraries, TRB reads came to 110 million to 150 million, with about 1.5 +/- 0.3 million per library. Overall study findings and caveats: With respect to TRBV-TRBJ usage, naive CXCR3-negative and CXCR3-positive cells were similar; memory differed.

Naive CD8+ T cells showed a CD45RO-CCR7+CD27+CD95- phenotype. Regarding this clonotype: Its target is not known.

It was by 5' RACE with UMI labels that the TRB cDNA libraries were prepared. TCRdb reprocessed the 5' RACE reads and reports one entry per CDR3 protein, with no DNA. In total, the table holds 50,000 to 65,000 distinct CDR3 sequences. The clonotype originates from a human donor in good health. Some clones in this sample may be carry-over from other donors' samples. The sample comprised naive CXCR3- CD8+ T cells from blood. Subset: CD45RO-CCR7+CD27+CD95- naive CD8+ T cells lacking CXCR3 (TNR3-).

The CDR3 protein is CASSSPQQETQYF. The V gene is TRBV27, the J gene TRBJ2-5; TCRdb reports TRBD1, a call that lacks DNA to check it against. Germline-derived CDR1 and CDR2 are MNHEY and SMNVEV (reference sequence). This CDR3 has 13 amino acids.